This TCR beta chain was obtained from a study of blood T cell repertoires in COVID-19. Measured with immunoSEQ multiplex PCR; TCRdb has only the in-frame clones, and not every one. The table records under 25,000 clones, about 90% of them present only once. The germline CDR1 and CDR2 sequences are LNHNV and YYDKDF (reference sequence). V lost 5 bases to trimming and J lost 6 bases, with 11 bases between them. The CDR3 spans 12 residues. The clonotype was recovered from a human donor with active COVID-19. The donor label of this sample is uncertain. The sequenced sample was peripheral blood. The chain links TRBV15 to TRBJ2-7, with D perhaps TRBD2 (6 bases). The CDR3 spells CATSPGTGEQYF. CDR3 coding DNA: TGTGCCACCAGCCCAGGGACTGGCGAGCAGTACTTC.